The 30 T cell receptor beta chains below come from one sample, sequenced in a study of blood T cell repertoires in COVID-19. Assay: immunoSEQ multiplex PCR; the TCRdb copy retains only in-frame clones and omits some. The sample consists of roughly 400,000 clones, about 88% of them appearing once. The sample consisted of PBMCs or T cells enriched from blood (not recorded which). Receptors originate from a young woman who had been exposed to COVID-19.

The CDR3 sequence: CASGPETGATEAFF. The CDR3 bases are TGTGCCAGCGGCCCCGAGACAGGGGCCACTGAAGCTTTCTTT. V gene TRBV4-2 combines with J gene TRBJ1-1; TRBD1 agrees at 8 bases. V trimming: 8 bases; J trimming: 4 bases; junction bases outside the gene matches: 9. CDR3 length: 14 amino acids. CDR1 and CDR2 (germline): LGHNA, YNFKEQ.

The CDR3 nucleotides read TGTGCCAGCAAACAGGGGATGGGGAACTATGGCTACACCTTC. Encoded protein: CASKQGMGNYGYTF. The chain uses TRBV9 and TRBJ1-2; 7 bases fit TRBD1. J lost 2 bases, V lost 6 bases, and 7 bases had no gene match. The germline V gene encodes CDR1 SGDLS and CDR2 YYNGEE. The CDR3 is made up of 14 amino acids.

Points on this clone: The identical CDR3 is also encoded by other nucleotide sequences in the sample. The chain recombines TRBV6-5 with TRBJ2-2; 9 bases agree with TRBD1. The CDR3 sequence is 15 residues long. Trimming removed 4 bases from V and 3 bases from J; junction bases left unmatched: 3. CDR1 is MNHEY and CDR2 is SVGAGI in the germline V gene. CDR3: CASSWTGVDTGELFF. Here the CDR3 DNA reads TGTGCCAGCAGTTGGACAGGGGTCGACACCGGGGAGCTGTTTTTT.

The gene calls are TRBV4-2 and TRBJ1-5; D call uncertain. The V end lost 0 bases, the J end lost 4 bases, and 7 bases lay between the germline ends. The CDR3 extends over 14 amino acids. Germline CDR1 is LGHNA and CDR2 is YNFKEQ. Here the CDR3 reads CASSQDTPNQPQHF. CDR3 DNA: TGTGCCAGCAGCCAAGATACACCGAATCAGCCCCAGCATTTT.

The rearrangement uses TRBV4-1 and TRBJ2-7, with TRBD1 as a possible D gene (6 bases). With 1 base removed from V and 2 bases from J, the gap between germline ends came to 9 bases. This CDR3 contains 14 residues. Looked up from germline, CDR1 is MGHRA and CDR2 is YSYEKL. The CDR3 bases are TGCGCCAGCAGCCAAGTCACAGGGACCTACGAGCAGTACTTC. Translating it yields CASSQVTGTYEQYF.

V gene TRBV3-1 (or the pseudogene TRBV3-2) combines with J gene TRBJ2-5; TRBD2 matches 9 bases. Trimming removed 1 base from V and 3 bases from J; junction bases left unmatched: 12. The CDR3 runs to 18 residues. CDR1 LGHDT and CDR2 YNNKEL come from the germline V gene (reference sequence). The CDR3 coding sequence is TGTGCCAGCAGCCAAGTCGCGGTGACTAGCGGAAGTAAAGAGACCCAGTACTTC. Translating it yields CASSQVAVTSGSKETQYF.

The chain joins TRBV18 to TRBJ1-5, with D possibly matching TRBD1 (6 bases). Trimming shortened V by 3 bases and J by 0 bases, and 15 bases separated the two germline ends. There are 17 residues in the CDR3. Germline V gene data show CDR1 as KGHSH and CDR2 as LQKENI. DNA of the CDR3: TGTGCCAGCTCACCCACGGTGGGGGGGCCTAGCAATCAGCCCCAGCATTTT. Translating it yields CASSPTVGGPSNQPQHF.

This sequence joins TRBV27 and TRBJ2-7; the match to TRBD1 covers 7 bases. V was clipped by 8 bases and J by 11 bases; unmatched bases: 12. This CDR3 contains 12 residues. Germline assignment: CDR1 MNHEY and CDR2 SMNVEV (reference sequence). Written as DNA, the CDR3 is TGTGCCAGCCATGGGACAGCCCAACTCAAGTACTTC. Translated: CASHGTAQLKYF.

This clone occurred once. CDR3 loop: CASTGQGKNIQYF. DNA for the CDR3: TGTGCCAGCACCGGACAGGGGAAAAACATTCAGTACTTC. The chain combines TRBV12-3 or TRBV12-4 with TRBJ2-4; 9 bases fit TRBD1. The ends lost 7 bases at V and 4 bases at J; junction bases unmatched: 2. There are 13 residues in the CDR3.

The V and J genes are TRBV6-5 and TRBJ2-2; tentatively, D is TRBD1 (5 bases). The ends were cut back, 6 bases at V and 7 bases at J, with 12 bases in the middle. CDR1 is MNHEY and CDR2 is SVGAGI in the germline V gene. The CDR3 is 13 residues long. The DNA for the CDR3 is TGTGCCAGCAGGGGGCAGGGTGGCGGGGAGCTGTTTTTT. It specifies CASRGQGGGELFF.

This sequence joins TRBV18 and TRBJ2-2, with a possible D match to TRBD1 (6 bases). This CDR3 is built from 15 residues. The germline V gene encodes CDR1 KGHSH and CDR2 LQKENI. V was shortened by 4 bases and J by 0 bases, with 9 bases between the two germline ends. The CDR3 bases are TGTGCCAGCTCACAGGGACATGCGAACACCGGGGAGCTGTTTTTT. It is translated as CASSQGHANTGELFF. The variable domain in full, with the rest retrieved from reference TRBV18 and TRBJ2-2, is NAGVMQNPRHLVRRRGQEARLRCSPMKGHSHVYWYRQLPEEGLKFMVYLQKENIIDESGMPKERFSAEFPKEGPSILRIQQVVRGDSAAYFCASSQGHANTGELFFGEGSRLTVL.

J is TRBJ1-6 and V is TRBV7-9; no definite D call. CDR1 is SEHNR and CDR2 is FQNEAQ in the germline V gene (reference sequence). This CDR3 has 15 residues. V lost 1 base to trimming and J lost 2 bases, with 6 bases between them. The CDR3 spells CASSLERTYNSPLHF. Here the CDR3 DNA reads TGTGCCAGCAGCTTAGAGCGCACCTATAATTCACCCCTCCACTTT.

This clone was seen more than once but under ten times. The J gene is TRBJ2-7, the V gene TRBV5-1, with D possibly matching TRBD2 (6 bases). The V and J ends lost 4 bases and 2 bases respectively, with 19 bases between them. This CDR3 is 16 amino acids long. CDR1 SGHRS and CDR2 YFSETQ come from the germline V gene. The CDR3: CASSRSLTGEPYEQYF. The CDR3, as DNA: TGCGCCAGCAGCCGATCTTTAACGGGGGAGCCCTACGAGCAGTACTTC.

This rearrangement joins TRBV4-2 to TRBJ2-1, with a weak D call TRBD2 (5 bases). The V gene's germline CDR1 is LGHNA and CDR2 YNFKEQ. Trimming pared 0 bases from V and 4 bases from J, leaving 13 bases between. The CDR3 length is 16 residues. The CDR3 bases are TGTGCCAGCAGCCAAGACGGACTTGGATTTTACAATGAGCAGTTCTTC. This gives the protein CASSQDGLGFYNEQFF.

The chain recombines TRBV27 with TRBJ2-2; tentative D call: TRBD2 (6 bases). The germline gives CDR1 MNHEY, CDR2 SMNVEV (reference sequence). The CDR3 spans 15 residues. Trimming stripped 5 bases from V and 3 bases from J, with 13 bases between. CDR3 DNA sequence: TGTGCCAGCAGTGAATTAGCGGTACACACCGGGGAGCTGTTTTTT. It codes for CASSELAVHTGELFF.

The chain has TRBV7-9 and TRBJ2-6; 8 nucleotides agree with TRBD1. Trimming cost V 1 base and J 4 bases; bases outside gene matches: 6. The germline V gene encodes CDR1 SEHNR and CDR2 FQNEAQ (reference sequence). The CDR3 is 17 amino acids. The CDR3 sequence is CASSLGTGSPGANVLTF. DNA of the CDR3: TGTGCCAGCAGCTTAGGGACAGGGTCTCCCGGGGCCAACGTCCTGACTTTC. Based on the CDR3 plus reference TRBV7-9 and TRBJ2-6, the full variable domain is DTGVSQNPRHKITKRGQNVTFRCDPISEHNRLYWYRQTLGQGPEFLTYFQNEAQLEKSRLLSDRFSAERPKGSFSTLEIQRTEQGDSAMYLCASSLGTGSPGANVLTFGAGSRLTVL.

This sequence joins TRBV18 and TRBJ2-1, with 10 nucleotides matching TRBD2. After removal of 6 bases from V and 9 bases from J, the junction contained 14 bases not matched to a gene. Germline CDR1 reads KGHSH; CDR2 reads LQKENI. The CDR3 contains 16 residues. Here the CDR3 reads CASSTTGLAGDGEQFF. For the CDR3, the DNA is TGTGCCAGCTCCACCACGGGGCTAGCGGGAGACGGTGAGCAGTTCTTC.

V usage is TRBV7-9 and J usage is TRBJ1-1, with D perhaps TRBD1 (5 bases). With 4 bases removed from V and 6 bases from J, the gap between germline ends came to 15 bases. The CDR3 runs to 14 residues. Germline V gives CDR1 SEHNR, CDR2 FQNEAQ (reference sequence). The CDR3 DNA follows: TGTGCCAGCAGCTCCCCCCCAGGGCTCGCTGAAGCTTTCTTT. Its translation: CASSSPPGLAEAFF.

The V gene is TRBV6-5, the J gene TRBJ1-2; D uncertain. The germline V and J ends were trimmed by 6 bases and 0 bases, with 8 bases remaining between them. The CDR3 has 13 amino acids. Per germline, CDR1 MNHEY and CDR2 SVGAGI. As DNA, the CDR3 is TGTGCCAGCAGCTTTGACTCTAACTATGGCTACACCTTC. Translated, it gives CASSFDSNYGYTF.

The chain recombines TRBV5-1 with TRBJ1-6; D is undetermined. Trimming took off 2 bases at V and 5 bases at J, with 8 bases between the two ends. The germline gives CDR1 SGHRS, CDR2 YFSETQ. CDR3 size: 14 residues. The CDR3 sequence is CASSFGQNNSPLHF. CDR3 DNA: TGCGCCAGCAGCTTTGGGCAGAATAATTCACCCCTCCACTTT.

The CDR3 sequence is CASSYQPGLAGGRNTGELFF. The CDR3, as DNA: TGCGCCAGCAGCTACCAACCGGGACTAGCGGGAGGGCGAAACACCGGGGAGCTGTTTTTT. The V gene is TRBV5-1, the J gene TRBJ2-2; 16 positions match TRBD2. Per the germline V gene, CDR1 is SGHRS and CDR2 is YFSETQ. The CDR3 consists of 20 residues. V lost 3 bases, J lost 2 bases, and 10 bases stayed unmatched.

The chain has TRBV5-6 and TRBJ2-1, with 9 nucleotides matching TRBD2. From germline, CDR1 is SGHDT and CDR2 YYEEEE. The CDR3 contains 14 residues. With 4 bases clipped from V and 4 bases from J, the junction kept 3 bases outside the gene matches. CDR3 residues: CASSRAGGYNEQFF. The CDR3 bases are TGTGCCAGCAGCCGAGCGGGAGGTTACAATGAGCAGTTCTTC.

V and J are TRBV9 and TRBJ1-6; D remains ambiguous. The ends were cut back, 0 bases at V and 11 bases at J, with 12 bases in the middle. Germline V gives CDR1 SGDLS, CDR2 YYNGEE. This CDR3 comprises 14 residues. CDR3 sequence reads: CASSVDPSEAPLHF. For the CDR3, the DNA is TGTGCCAGCAGCGTAGACCCCTCAGAAGCACCCCTCCACTTT. The variable domain in full, completed from reference TRBV9 and TRBJ1-6, reads DSGVTQTPKHLITATGQRVTLRCSPRSGDLSVYWYQQSLDQGLQFLIQYYNGEERAKGNILERFSAQQFPDLHSELNLSSLELGDSALYFCASSVDPSEAPLHFGNGTRLTVT.

The gene calls are TRBV3-1 (or the pseudogene TRBV3-2) and TRBJ2-1; 7 bases line up with TRBD2. Germline V gives CDR1 LGHDT, CDR2 YNNKEL (reference sequence). The V segment lost 8 bases and the J segment 4 bases; nucleotides outside the gene matches: 14. This CDR3 region has 16 residues. The CDR3 DNA sequence: TGTGCCAGCCCTACAATACCGAGCGGGGATTACAATGAGCAGTTCTTC. Encoded protein: CASPTIPSGDYNEQFF.

This chain joins TRBV11-1 and TRBJ2-7; tentatively, D is TRBD1 (6 bases). CDR1 SGHAT and CDR2 FQDESV come from the germline V gene (reference sequence). V was pared by 5 bases and J by 0 bases, with 11 bases between. This CDR3 region has 14 residues. The CDR3 nucleotides are TGTGCCAGCAGCCCCGGGACAACCTCCTACGAGCAGTACTTC. Protein product: CASSPGTTSYEQYF.

The V gene is TRBV7-9, the J gene TRBJ2-7; TRBD1 aligns across 7 bases. Per germline, CDR1 SEHNR and CDR2 FQNEAQ (reference sequence). Trimming took 8 bases from V and 0 from J; bases not matched to a gene: 7. This CDR3 region has 14 residues. The CDR3 reads CASDSGQHSYEQYF. DNA of the CDR3: TGTGCCAGCGATTCGGGACAGCACTCCTACGAGCAGTACTTC.

This chain joins TRBV4-1 and TRBJ1-5; TRBD1 matches at 8 bases. Germline V CDR1 and CDR2: MGHRA, YSYEKL. This CDR3 is 16 amino acids long. Trimming at V came to 0 bases and at J to 6 bases, leaving 7 bases not matched to a gene. CDR3 in DNA: TGCGCCAGCAGCCAAGAAGGTGTCAGGGGGCTTCAGCCCCAGCATTTT. This gives the protein CASSQEGVRGLQPQHF.

The gene calls are TRBV1 and TRBJ2-1; the table's D call, TRBD2, has no DNA check behind it. TRBV1 is a documented pseudogene. The CDR3 is made up of 17 amino acids. The CDR3: CTSSQDCGGGANNEQFF. The CDR3 DNA sequence: TGCACCAGCAGCCAAGATTGTGGCGGGGGGGCCAACAATGAGCAGTTCTTC.

The genes are TRBV5-6 and TRBJ2-4, with a tentative D call TRBD2 (6 bases). Germline V lookup: CDR1 SGHDT, CDR2 YYEEEE. There are 14 residues in the CDR3. The ends were cut back, 2 bases at V and 7 bases at J, with 13 bases in the middle. This CDR3 reads CASSFGGVGNIQYF. The CDR3 DNA is TGTGCCAGCAGCTTCGGGGGAGTAGGGAACATTCAGTACTTC.

This clone was observed a handful of times. This CDR3 is CASTVAAGYEQYF. CDR3 bases: TGTGCCAGCACCGTTGCGGCGGGATACGAGCAGTACTTC. The V and J genes are TRBV7-9 and TRBJ2-7; possibly TRBD2 for D (6 bases). The CDR3 is made up of 13 amino acids. Germline values: CDR1 SEHNR, CDR2 FQNEAQ (reference sequence). Trimming cost V 7 bases and J 4 bases, with 14 bases left between them.